This TCR beta chain was observed in a study of blood T cell repertoires in COVID-19. The protocol was immunoSEQ multiplex PCR, while the TCRdb copy is restricted to in-frame clones and leaves out a portion. The sample includes around 400,000 clones, nearly 90% of them seen just once. CDR3 size: 13 residues. Trimming cost V 7 bases and J 3 bases, with 16 bases left between them. Germline assignment: CDR1 SQVTM and CDR2 ANQGSEA. The chain combines TRBV29-1 with TRBJ2-7, with D perhaps matching TRBD1 (5 bases). The sequencing sample was made of PBMCs or T cells enriched from blood (not recorded which). This receptor was identified in a woman aged 18-29 years who had been exposed to COVID-19. CDR3 loop: CSAAGINVYEQYF. In DNA, the CDR3 is TGCAGCGCCGCAGGGATTAACGTCTACGAGCAGTACTTC.